This T cell receptor (beta chain) originates from a study of blood T cell repertoires in COVID-19. Trimming shortened V by 5 bases and J by 5 bases, and 9 bases separated the two germline ends. The CDR3 loop spans 12 amino acids. Germline loops: CDR1 SGHAT, CDR2 FQNNGV. Sequencing used immunoSEQ multiplex PCR; TCRdb keeps in-frame clones, though not all of them. This repertoire shows about 49,000 clones, roughly 84% found once; its top ten account for about 1.6%. This chain links TRBV11-2 with TRBJ1-2; D is unresolved. This clonotype was obtained from a man aged 45 to 65 with acute or convalescent COVID-19. The sample consisted of peripheral blood. The CDR3 DNA follows: TGTGCCAGCAGCCCCGAGCATTATGGCTACACCTTC. It encodes CASSPEHYGYTF.